The 13 T cell receptor beta chains below were found in one sample sequenced in a study of cytomegalovirus exposure and HLA in healthy donors (dated by TCRdb to about 2017). The library was generated by the immunoSEQ multiplex PCR assay. TCRdb mirrors the immuneACCESS table, restricted to in-frame sequences. Some clones are absent from its copies; in checked studies, under half trace to an unresolved V gene, and the reason for the others is unknown. The sample contains about 57,000 clones, more than 85% of them found a single time. Approximately 5.5% of the sample is in the top ten clones. Source material: PBMCs. Receptors originate from a woman under 30 in good health and CMV-seronegative.

This sequence joins TRBV6-4 and TRBJ2-1, with TRBD2 matching over 7 bases. The CDR3 consists of 15 residues. Trimming took 2 bases from V and 8 from J; bases not matched to a gene: 9. Germline CDR1 and CDR2: MRHNA and SNTAGT. The CDR3: CASSDGRASFDEQFF. The DNA of the CDR3 is TGTGCCAGCAGTGACGGGAGGGCCTCTTTCGATGAGCAGTTCTTC.

This clone was detected once. This chain connects TRBV28 to TRBJ1-5, with 8 bases aligning to TRBD1. The CDR3 runs 16 residues. In germline, CDR1 is MDHEN, CDR2 SYDVKM. The V and J ends lost 5 bases and 2 bases, in that order; junction bases with no gene match: 8. For the CDR3, the DNA is TGTGCCAGCAGTGAGCTGGACAGGGATGGCAATCAGCCCCAGCATTTT. Translation: CASSELDRDGNQPQHF.

This chain links TRBV28 with TRBJ1-2; D unclear. From germline, CDR1 is MDHEN and CDR2 SYDVKM. The germline V and J ends were trimmed by 2 bases and 7 bases, with 14 bases remaining between them. The CDR3 loop spans 14 amino acids. This CDR3 is CASSLGSKGGGYTF. As DNA, the CDR3 is TGTGCCAGCAGTTTAGGCAGTAAAGGAGGTGGCTACACCTTC.

The rearrangement links TRBV9 to TRBJ2-1, with 8 bases fitting TRBD2. This CDR3 has 15 residues. After removal of 0 bases from V and 3 bases from J, the junction contained 2 bases not matched to a gene. Germline V CDR1 and CDR2: SGDLS, YYNGEE. The CDR3 loop is CASSVGAGVYNEQFF. The CDR3 DNA reads TGTGCCAGCAGCGTAGGAGCGGGGGTCTACAATGAGCAGTTCTTC.

In this sample, this clone turned up once. This CDR3 reads CASSPIEGADYGYTF. DNA of the CDR3: TGTGCCAGCTCACCAATCGAGGGGGCGGACTATGGCTACACCTTC. The J gene is TRBJ1-2, the V gene TRBV18, with 7 nucleotides matching TRBD1. The CDR3 has 15 residues. The germline V gene encodes CDR1 KGHSH and CDR2 LQKENI. The V and J ends lost 2 bases and 3 bases, in that order; junction bases with no gene match: 6.

The chain uses TRBV9 and TRBJ1-5; 10 bases align to TRBD1. This CDR3 has 15 amino acids. J lost 4 bases, V lost 2 bases, and 3 bases had no gene match. Germline CDR1 and CDR2: SGDLS and YYNGEE. CDR3 coding DNA: TGTGCCAGCAGCGTGGGACAGGGGCTAAATCAGCCCCAGCATTTT. It is translated as CASSVGQGLNQPQHF.

CDR3 in DNA: TGTGCCACCTGGGGGCAGAACTATGGCTACACCTTC. It is translated as CATWGQNYGYTF. The chain combines TRBV6-1 with TRBJ1-2; tentatively, D is TRBD1 (6 bases). Per the germline V gene, CDR1 is MNHNS and CDR2 is SASEGT. Trimming cost V 10 bases and J 2 bases, with 11 bases left between them. The length of the CDR3 is 12 residues.

V and J are TRBV7-9 and TRBJ2-7, with TRBD1 identical over 7 bases. V shed 5 bases, J shed 11 bases, and the junction held 6 bases outside the gene matches. The CDR3 runs to 11 residues. In germline, CDR1 is SEHNR, CDR2 FQNEAQ (reference sequence). Here the CDR3 DNA reads TGTGCCAGCAGCCCGGGACAGCGAAAGTACTTC. It codes for CASSPGQRKYF.

The CDR3 DNA follows: TGTGCCAGCAGCCCCCGGGACTATCGAGAGACCCAGTACTTC. Translating it yields CASSPRDYRETQYF. J is TRBJ2-5 and V is TRBV7-9; 7 bases align to TRBD2. Germline trimming cut 5 bases from V and 4 bases from J; bases unmatched to any gene: 7. The CDR3 is 14 amino acids. CDR1 and CDR2 from the germline V gene are SEHNR and FQNEAQ (reference sequence). Looking up the rest from reference TRBV7-9 and TRBJ2-5 gives the full variable domain: DTGVSQNPRHKITKRGQNVTFRCDPISEHNRLYWYRQTLGQGPEFLTYFQNEAQLEKSRLLSDRFSAERPKGSFSTLEIQRTEQGDSAMYLCASSPRDYRETQYFGPGTRLLVL.

This chain links TRBV7-6 with TRBJ2-1, with TRBD2 identical over 13 bases. The junction had 10 bases not matched to a gene; V was cut back by 5 bases and J by 3 bases. This CDR3 is 18 amino acids long. Germline CDR1 reads SGHVS; CDR2 reads FNYEAQ. CDR3 residues: CASSPRLAGGPNYNEQFF. The CDR3 DNA follows: TGTGCCAGCAGCCCCCGACTAGCGGGGGGTCCAAACTACAATGAGCAGTTCTTC.

The V and J genes are TRBV27 and TRBJ1-2, with 9 bases that match TRBD1. Germline CDR1 is MNHEY and CDR2 is SMNVEV (reference sequence). V lost 5 bases to trimming and J lost 6 bases; unmatched junction nucleotides: 19. This CDR3 has 18 amino acids. Here the CDR3 DNA reads TGTGCCAGCAGTATGAGTCTGGGACAGGGCGGGTTTGAGAATGGCTACACCTTC. Amino acids: CASSMSLGQGGFENGYTF.

The V gene is TRBV7-8, the J gene TRBJ1-1; 7 nucleotides line up with TRBD1. Losses at the gene ends were 2 bases for V and 5 bases for J; bases not matched to a gene: 5. The V gene's germline CDR1 is SGHVS and CDR2 FQNEAQ. This CDR3 is 14 amino acids long. The CDR3 sequence: CASSLILGQTEAFF. In nucleotides, the CDR3 is TGTGCCAGCAGCTTAATCTTGGGACAGACTGAAGCTTTCTTT. Full variable domain (missing parts from reference TRBV7-8 and TRBJ1-1): GAGVSQSPRYKVAKRGQDVALRCDPISGHVSLFWYQQALGQGPEFLTYFQNEAQLDKSGLPSDRFFAERPEGSVSTLKIQRTQQEDSAVYLCASSLILGQTEAFFGQGTRLTVV.

This chain connects TRBV5-4 to TRBJ2-5; 8 bases line up with TRBD1. The V segment lost 4 bases and the J segment 5 bases; nucleotides outside the gene matches: 4. The CDR3 runs to 13 residues. CDR1 is SGHNT, CDR2 YYREEE, per germline (reference sequence). The CDR3 sequence is CASSPTGGETQYF. The CDR3 bases are TGTGCCAGCAGCCCTACAGGGGGGGAGACCCAGTACTTC.